One and the same sample provided the 28 T cell receptor beta chains below, sequenced in a study of T cell responses to AZD1222 COVID-19 vaccine. Here immunoSEQ multiplex PCR was the method, and the copy in TCRdb shows in-frame clones only, minus some. The repertoire has 130,000 or so clones, more than 70% of them found once; the top ten carry 2.5% to 3.5%. The specimen comprised peripheral blood, sampled on day 0 of AZD1222 vaccination. The receptors here all came from an adult in good health.

The chain combines TRBV15 with TRBJ1-1; 7 bases are shared with TRBD1. The junction had 4 bases not matched to a gene; V was cut back by 5 bases and J by 1 base. The V gene's germline CDR1 is LNHNV and CDR2 YYDKDF (reference sequence). This CDR3 contains 14 residues. The CDR3 here is CATSGGQRNTEAFF. The DNA for the CDR3 is TGTGCCACCAGCGGGGGACAGAGGAACACTGAAGCTTTCTTT.

The chain combines TRBV6-2 or TRBV6-3 with TRBJ1-6; 11 bases line up with TRBD1. Germline values: CDR1 MNHEY, CDR2 SVGEGT. This CDR3 is 16 amino acids long. V dropped 4 bases and J dropped 10; count of bases not matched to a gene: 9. This CDR3 is CASSSTRTGGMSPLHF. CDR3 DNA: TGTGCCAGCAGTTCCACTCGGACAGGGGGCATGTCACCCCTCCACTTT.

This clone was seen just once. The chain couples TRBV30 to TRBJ2-7, with 9 bases fitting TRBD1. The germline CDR1 and CDR2 sequences are GTSNPN and SVGIG (reference sequence). The CDR3 totals 13 residues. V lost 0 bases to trimming and J lost 5 bases; unmatched junction nucleotides: 2. The CDR3 sequence: CAWSVQGADEQYF. The CDR3 DNA reads as TGTGCCTGGAGTGTACAGGGGGCCGACGAGCAGTACTTC.

This chain joins TRBV4-3 and TRBJ2-1; 11 bases match TRBD2. The CDR3 runs to 17 residues. Germline V gene lookup returns CDR1 LGHNA and CDR2 YSLEER. With 0 bases clipped from V and 4 bases from J, the junction kept 5 bases outside the gene matches. CDR3 loop: CASSQEWGLAVYNEQFF. CDR3 coding DNA: TGCGCCAGCAGCCAAGAGTGGGGACTAGCGGTGTACAATGAGCAGTTCTTC.

This clone was seen a handful of times. The J gene is TRBJ1-3, the V gene TRBV2, with 9 positions matching TRBD1. Looked up from germline, CDR1 is SNHLY and CDR2 is FYNNEI. V trimming: 7 bases; J trimming: 1 base; junction bases outside the gene matches: 8. The CDR3 consists of 16 residues. For the CDR3, the DNA is TGTGCCAGCAACATACAGGGGGCAGTTTCTGGAAACACCATATATTTT. Amino acid sequence: CASNIQGAVSGNTIYF.

The chain uses TRBV18 and TRBJ1-6; 10 nucleotides align to TRBD1. This CDR3 has 13 amino acids. Germline loops: CDR1 KGHSH, CDR2 LQKENI. The ends lost 6 bases at V and 8 bases at J; junction bases unmatched: 1. The CDR3 spells CASSGTGDSPLHF. DNA of the CDR3: TGTGCCAGCTCCGGGACAGGGGATTCACCCCTCCACTTT.

In its sample, this clone was seen once. V and J are TRBV6-2 or TRBV6-3 and TRBJ2-2; 10 bases map to TRBD1. The CDR3 runs to 15 residues. V gave up 6 bases and J gave up 6 bases; unmatched junction bases: 7. Germline lookup yields CDR1 MNHEY and CDR2 SVGEGT. The CDR3 DNA is TGTGCCAGCAGCAGAGACAGGGGGCGGTCCGGGGAGCTGTTTTTT. Residues: CASSRDRGRSGELFF.

This clone has just one count. The CDR3 sequence is CASEGGPRVRTQYF. In DNA form, the CDR3 reads TGTGCCTCGGAAGGTGGGCCCCGTGTCCGGACCCAGTACTTC. The chain combines TRBV30 with TRBJ2-5, with no clear D. The CDR3 totals 14 residues. Germline V lookup: CDR1 GTSNPN, CDR2 SVGIG (reference sequence). The ends were cut back, 7 bases at V and 7 bases at J, with 22 bases in the middle.

This rearrangement joins TRBV11-2 to TRBJ2-2; D not resolved. V gave up 7 bases and J gave up 4 bases, with 13 bases separating them. The CDR3 contains 14 residues. Per the germline V gene, CDR1 is SGHAT and CDR2 is FQNNGV. CDR3 protein: CASTSPGRTGELFF. The CDR3 DNA follows: TGTGCCAGCACCTCACCAGGTCGCACCGGGGAGCTGTTTTTT.

The chain joins TRBV3-1 (or the pseudogene TRBV3-2) to TRBJ2-7, with 10 bases that match TRBD1. Trimming cost V 4 bases and J 4 bases; bases outside gene matches: 10. The length of the CDR3 is 16 residues. Per the germline V gene, CDR1 is LGHDT and CDR2 is YNNKEL (reference sequence). The CDR3 region is CASSPNPGQGRYEQYF. CDR3 coding DNA: TGTGCCAGCAGCCCAAATCCGGGACAGGGGAGGTACGAGCAGTACTTC.

The chain couples TRBV4-3 to TRBJ2-6, with 10 bases fitting TRBD2. V shed 4 bases and J 2 bases; nucleotides not matched to a gene: 5. Germline CDR1 and CDR2: LGHNA and YSLEER. The length of the CDR3 is 17 residues. The CDR3 DNA follows: TGCGCCAGCAGCCTTCTAGCGGGAGCTGCTGGGGCCAACGTCCTGACTTTC. It codes for CASSLLAGAAGANVLTF.

This clone showed up just a few times. The V gene is TRBV12-5, the J gene TRBJ2-7; TRBD1 matches 7 bases. J lost 4 bases, V lost 1 base, and 7 bases had no gene match. Germline V lookup: CDR1 LGHNT, CDR2 FRNRAP. The CDR3 loop spans 15 amino acids. CDR3 sequence (DNA): TGTGCTAGTGGTTTGGGCCAGGGGGTAGGATACGAGCAGTACTTC. Translated: CASGLGQGVGYEQYF.

The chain links TRBV10-2 to TRBJ2-7, with D uncertain. V gave up 2 bases and J gave up 2 bases, with 7 bases separating them. The CDR3 spans 13 residues. Germline V lookup: CDR1 WSHSY, CDR2 SAAADI. Here the CDR3 DNA reads TGCGCCAGCAGTGAGGGCGGCCCCTACGAGCAGTACTTC. Its translation is CASSEGGPYEQYF.

This clone was seen just once. The V and J genes are TRBV14 and TRBJ2-1; 11 nucleotides match TRBD2. The CDR3 consists of 14 residues. The V segment lost 6 bases and the J segment 7 bases; nucleotides outside the gene matches: 5. Germline V lookup: CDR1 SGHDN, CDR2 FVKESK. The CDR3 loop reads CASSRLAGLNEQFF. The CDR3 DNA reads as TGTGCCAGCAGTAGACTAGCGGGGTTAAATGAGCAGTTCTTC.

The chain uses TRBV18 and TRBJ1-4, with a possible D match to TRBD1 (5 bases). Germline-derived CDR1 and CDR2 are KGHSH and LQKENI. The V end lost 2 bases, the J end lost 5 bases, and 12 bases lay between the germline ends. The CDR3 is 15 residues long. CDR3 in DNA: TGTGCCAGCTCACCAGGGGGACCGAGCAATGAAAAACTGTTTTTT. It is translated as CASSPGGPSNEKLFF. Supplemented by reference TRBV18 and TRBJ1-4, the full variable domain reads NAGVMQNPRHLVRRRGQEARLRCSPMKGHSHVYWYRQLPEEGLKFMVYLQKENIIDESGMPKERFSAEFPKEGPSILRIQQVVRGDSAAYFCASSPGGPSNEKLFFGSGTQLSVL.

This rearrangement joins TRBV27 to TRBJ1-5; 8 nucleotides agree with TRBD1. After removal of 1 base from V and 3 bases from J, the junction contained 11 bases not matched to a gene. Germline values: CDR1 MNHEY, CDR2 SMNVEV (reference sequence). The CDR3 sequence is 18 residues long. The CDR3 coding sequence is TGTGCCAGCAGTTTATGGGGACAGGAAGGCCGTGCCAATCAGCCCCAGCATTTT. Its protein product is CASSLWGQEGRANQPQHF.

The J gene is TRBJ2-1, the V gene TRBV11-2, with 8 nucleotides matching TRBD2. Trimming cost V 3 bases and J 2 bases; bases outside gene matches: 3. The CDR3 runs to 15 residues. Germline V lookup: CDR1 SGHAT, CDR2 FQNNGV. The CDR3 region has the DNA TGTGCCAGCAGCTTCAGCGGGAGAACCTACAATGAGCAGTTCTTC. This sequence encodes CASSFSGRTYNEQFF.

The chain joins TRBV5-5 to TRBJ2-7; TRBD1 agrees at 7 bases. Per germline, CDR1 SGHKS and CDR2 YYEKEE (reference sequence). The CDR3 has 14 amino acids. With 0 bases clipped from V and 3 bases from J, the junction kept 3 bases outside the gene matches. CDR3 coding DNA: TGTGCCAGCAGCTTGGTGACAGGGTACTACGAGCAGTACTTC. This sequence encodes CASSLVTGYYEQYF. The variable domain in full, completed from reference TRBV5-5 and TRBJ2-7, reads DAGVTQSPTHLIKTRGQQVTLRCSPISGHKSVSWYQQVLGQGPQFIFQYYEKEERGRGNFPDRFSARQFPNYSSELNVNALLLGDSALYLCASSLVTGYYEQYFGPGTRLTVT.

The rearrangement uses TRBV10-3 and TRBJ2-7, with D possibly matching TRBD1 (6 bases). The V and J ends lost 4 bases and 2 bases respectively, with 21 bases between them. The germline V gene encodes CDR1 ENHRY and CDR2 SYGVKD. The CDR3 consists of 17 residues. The CDR3 nucleotides read TGTGCCATCAGTGGTCCCCTCAGGGGATTCCGCCCCTACGAGCAGTACTTC. Translation gives CAISGPLRGFRPYEQYF.

The chain uses TRBV5-4 and TRBJ1-1, with 8 nucleotides matching TRBD1. V lost 5 bases, J lost 2 bases, and 11 bases stayed unmatched. This CDR3 has 16 amino acids. From germline, CDR1 is SGHNT and CDR2 YYREEE (reference sequence). Here the CDR3 reads CASRPQGARENTEAFF. DNA of the CDR3: TGTGCCAGCAGGCCTCAGGGGGCTAGGGAAAACACTGAAGCTTTCTTT.

J is TRBJ1-2 and V is TRBV5-5; 9 positions agree with TRBD1. Trimming cost V 0 bases and J 7 bases; bases outside gene matches: 10. The CDR3 runs 16 residues. Per germline, CDR1 SGHKS and CDR2 YYEKEE (reference sequence). The DNA of the CDR3 is TGTGCCAGCAGCTTGGTGCTACAGGGGGCGCGGGGTGGCTACACCTTC. Its protein is CASSLVLQGARGGYTF.

The chain carries TRBV7-9 and TRBJ2-7; TRBD1 is a possible D gene (6 bases). Germline CDR1 reads SEHNR; CDR2 reads FQNEAQ (reference sequence). The CDR3 length is 15 residues. Trimming stripped 5 bases from V and 2 bases from J, with 16 bases between. The CDR3 protein is CASSNAPTGTYEQYF. The DNA for the CDR3 is TGTGCCAGCAGCAATGCCCCCACAGGGACCTACGAGCAGTACTTC.

This clone came up a few times. The rearrangement links TRBV28 to TRBJ2-7; D is ambiguous. This CDR3 is built from 12 residues. V lost 5 bases and J lost 7, with 12 bases in between. Germline assignment: CDR1 MDHEN and CDR2 SYDVKM. This CDR3 reads CASSKDGVEQYF. The CDR3 DNA reads as TGTGCCAGCAGTAAAGACGGAGTAGAGCAGTACTTC. Complete variable domain (other parts from reference TRBV28 and TRBJ2-7): DVKVTQSSRYLVKRTGEKVFLECVQDMDHENMFWYRQDPGLGLRLIYFSYDVKMKEKGDIPEGYSVSREKKERFSLILESASTNQTSMYLCASSKDGVEQYFGPGTRLTVT.

This chain uses TRBV28 with TRBJ2-7; 9 bases are shared with TRBD2. Germline V CDR1 and CDR2: MDHEN, SYDVKM. The CDR3 extends over 16 amino acids. The trim removed 8 bases at V and 2 bases at J, leaving 13 bases unmatched. CDR3 protein: CASCPGGASGTYEQYF. As DNA, the CDR3 is TGTGCCAGCTGCCCTGGCGGCGCTAGCGGGACCTACGAGCAGTACTTC.

Here the CDR3 DNA reads TGTGCCATCGCTGGACAGGGTTCCTACGAGCAGTACTTC. Encoded protein: CAIAGQGSYEQYF. This chain links TRBV10-3 with TRBJ2-7; 8 bases are shared with TRBD1. Germline CDR1 ENHRY, CDR2 SYGVKD. The ends lost 8 bases at V and 1 base at J; junction bases unmatched: 4. The CDR3 is 13 amino acids.

This rearrangement joins TRBV5-6 to TRBJ2-7, with D perhaps being TRBD1 or TRBD2 (5 bases each). The germline V gene has CDR1 SGHDT and CDR2 YYEEEE. This CDR3 contains 14 residues. Trimming took 0 bases from V and 2 from J, leaving 9 bases between them. CDR3 region: CASSLGSGPYEQYF. For the CDR3, the DNA is TGTGCCAGCAGCTTGGGTTCGGGACCCTACGAGCAGTACTTC.

The table lists this clone with a count of one. The CDR3 DNA sequence: TGTGCCAGCAGCGTAGGGGCGCTTAGAGGGTACAATGAGCAGTTCTTC. This codes for CASSVGALRGYNEQFF. The J gene is TRBJ2-1, the V gene TRBV9; TRBD2 might be the D (5 bases). The ends were cut back, 0 bases at V and 4 bases at J, with 14 bases in the middle. This CDR3 spans 16 amino acids. CDR1 and CDR2 from the germline V gene are SGDLS and YYNGEE.

The V and J genes are TRBV19 and TRBJ2-2, with 9 bases lining up with TRBD2. Germline loops: CDR1 LNHDA, CDR2 SQIVND (reference sequence). The CDR3 consists of 15 residues. V trimming: 3 bases; J trimming: 5 bases; junction bases outside the gene matches: 4. Here the CDR3 DNA reads TGTGCCAGTAGTATGGGAGGACTAGCGACCGGGGAGCTGTTTTTT. This translates into CASSMGGLATGELFF.